This TCR beta chain emerged from a study of T cells in Graves' hyperthyroidism and ophthalmopathy. Findings and caveats of the study: Using 13 V-J features, a model discriminated ophthalmopathy from stable hyperthyroidism. Most thyroid clonotypes expanded above 0.001 were also detected in blood. The model's output predicted ophthalmopathy at a median of 6.5 months prior to onset.

Germline CDR1 reads MGHRA; CDR2 reads YSYEKL. V trimming: 5 bases; J trimming: 3 bases; junction bases outside the gene matches: 8. The CDR3 spans 16 residues. As to this clonotype: The antigen is not known.

Diagnoses were established using clinical symptoms, serum thyroxine and TRAb, thyroid ultrasound and orbital computed tomography. Amplification of TCR beta CDR3 regions was performed using RNA transcripts as template. An initial round of RT-PCR targeting the TCR CDR3 relied on the HTBI primer set. TCRdb re-analysed the multiplex PCR reads in MiXCR, keeping a single row per CDR3 protein. Of approximately 700,000 distinct CDR3 sequences listed, roughly 15% were seen once; the top ten hold roughly 8%. This chain links TRBV4-1 with TRBJ1-1; the match to TRBD1 covers 11 bases. This sequence originates from a man aged 18 to 30 with Graves' hyperthyroidism. Specimen: blood. CDR3 amino acids: CASSRGQGALDTEAFF. The CDR3 region has the DNA TGCGCCAGCAGCAGAGGACAGGGGGCTTTGGACACTGAAGCTTTCTTT.